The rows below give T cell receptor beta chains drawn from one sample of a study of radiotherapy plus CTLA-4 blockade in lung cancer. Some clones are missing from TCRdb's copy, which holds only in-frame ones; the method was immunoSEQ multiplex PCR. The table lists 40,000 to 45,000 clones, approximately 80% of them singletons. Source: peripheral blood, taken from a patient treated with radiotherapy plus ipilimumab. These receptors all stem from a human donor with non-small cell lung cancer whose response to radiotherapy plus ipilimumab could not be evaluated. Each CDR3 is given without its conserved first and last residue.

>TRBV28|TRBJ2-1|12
ASTPLGALNEQF
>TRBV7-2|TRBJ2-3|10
ASSLYTDTQY
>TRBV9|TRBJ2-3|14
ASSVEAGPSTDTQY
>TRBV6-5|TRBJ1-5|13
ASSIQKGSNQPQH
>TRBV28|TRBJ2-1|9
ARTRVREQF
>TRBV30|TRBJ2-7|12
AWSQNRQGYEQY
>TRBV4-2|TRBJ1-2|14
ASSPPVQGMSYGYT
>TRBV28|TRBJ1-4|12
ASSIRQGWEKLF
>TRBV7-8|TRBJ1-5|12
ASSDLQGLQPQH
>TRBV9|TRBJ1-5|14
ASSVVKSDSLQPQH
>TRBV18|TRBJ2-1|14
ASSPPAGGNYNEQF
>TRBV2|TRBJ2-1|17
ASSEAHLSRAGVSNEQF
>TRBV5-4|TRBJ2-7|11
ASSFQRAYEQY
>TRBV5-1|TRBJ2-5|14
ASSLGRELGGETQY
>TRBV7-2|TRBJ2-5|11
ASSPGQQETQY
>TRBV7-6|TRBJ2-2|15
ASSLGGTQGHTGELF
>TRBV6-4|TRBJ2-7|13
ASRGDRGSSYEQY
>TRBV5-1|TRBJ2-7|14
ASSVGIGTNSYEQY
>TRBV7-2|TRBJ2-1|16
ASSIEGTSGRFYNEQF
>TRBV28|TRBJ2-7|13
ASSGAGGYSYEQY
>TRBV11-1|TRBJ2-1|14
ASSLRGGGTHNEQF
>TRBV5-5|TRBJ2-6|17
ASTRYQGTARSGANVLT
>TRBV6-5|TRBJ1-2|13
ASSYSGQRNYGYT
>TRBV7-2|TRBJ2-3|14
ASRRSGTRSTDTQY
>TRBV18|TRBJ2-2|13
ASSSDSTNTGELF
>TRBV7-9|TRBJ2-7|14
ASSYRGSGIGNEQY
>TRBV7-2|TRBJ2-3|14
ASSLSGGTYTDTQY
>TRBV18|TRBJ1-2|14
ASSPPNIQGYYGYT
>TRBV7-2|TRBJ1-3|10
ASSPRLNTIY
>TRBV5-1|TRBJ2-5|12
ASSLATWQETQY
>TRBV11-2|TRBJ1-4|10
ASSLGREKLF
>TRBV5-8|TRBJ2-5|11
ASSGGEEETQY
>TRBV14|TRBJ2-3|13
ASSQLTGITDTQY
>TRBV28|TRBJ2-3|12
ASVKAGAKDTQY
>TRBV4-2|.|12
ASHGPGLENEQY
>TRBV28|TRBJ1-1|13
ASSLWGPSRAGAF
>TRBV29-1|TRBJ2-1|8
SVGVREQF
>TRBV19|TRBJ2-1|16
ASSAGTSGSSSYNEQF
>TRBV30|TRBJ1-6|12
AWSPSGYDSPLH
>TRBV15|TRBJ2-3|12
ATSMDIYTDTQY
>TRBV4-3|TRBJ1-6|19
ASSQDRKGQGASSYNSPLH
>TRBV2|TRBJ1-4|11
ASILMTGEKLF
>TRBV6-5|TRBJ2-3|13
ASSYFSPATDTQY
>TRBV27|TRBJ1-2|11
ASSRTANYGYT
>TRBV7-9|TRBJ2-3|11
ASSYRGTDTQY